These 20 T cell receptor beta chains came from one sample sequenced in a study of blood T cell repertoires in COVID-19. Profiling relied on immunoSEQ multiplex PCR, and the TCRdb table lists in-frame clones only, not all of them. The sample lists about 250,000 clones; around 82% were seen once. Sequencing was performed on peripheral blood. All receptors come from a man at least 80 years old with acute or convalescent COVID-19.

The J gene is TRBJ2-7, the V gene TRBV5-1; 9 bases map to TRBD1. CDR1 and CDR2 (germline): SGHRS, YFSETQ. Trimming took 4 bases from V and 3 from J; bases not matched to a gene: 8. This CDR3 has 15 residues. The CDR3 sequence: CASSPEGDRVYEQYF. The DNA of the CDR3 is TGCGCCAGCAGCCCCGAAGGGGACAGGGTCTACGAGCAGTACTTC.

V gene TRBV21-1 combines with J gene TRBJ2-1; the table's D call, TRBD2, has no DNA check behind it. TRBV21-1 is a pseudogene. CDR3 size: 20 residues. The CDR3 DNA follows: TGTGCCAGCAGCAAAGCAGCCGGACTAGCTGGGTTCCGCTCCTACAATGAGCAGTTCTTC. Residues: CASSKAAGLAGFRSYNEQFF.

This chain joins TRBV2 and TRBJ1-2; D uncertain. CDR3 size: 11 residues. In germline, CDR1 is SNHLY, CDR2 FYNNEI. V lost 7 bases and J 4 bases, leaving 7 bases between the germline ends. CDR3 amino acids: CASKLGYGYTF. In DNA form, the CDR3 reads TGTGCCAGCAAGCTCGGCTATGGCTACACCTTC.

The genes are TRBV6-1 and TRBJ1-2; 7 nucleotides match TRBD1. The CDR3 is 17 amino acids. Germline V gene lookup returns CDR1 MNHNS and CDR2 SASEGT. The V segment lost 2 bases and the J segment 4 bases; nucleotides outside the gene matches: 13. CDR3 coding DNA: TGTGCCAGCAGTGAAAGAGGAGGGGGCAGGGGTGGCTATGGCTACACCTTC. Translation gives CASSERGGGRGGYGYTF.

The CDR3 region has the DNA TGCGCCAGCAGCCTCGGACAGACCTATAATTCACCCCTCCACTTT. Protein product: CASSLGQTYNSPLHF. J is TRBJ1-6 and V is TRBV4-1; perhaps TRBD1 as D (6 bases). The CDR3 runs to 15 residues. Germline loops: CDR1 MGHRA, CDR2 YSYEKL. Trimming took off 4 bases at V and 2 bases at J, with 9 bases between the two ends.

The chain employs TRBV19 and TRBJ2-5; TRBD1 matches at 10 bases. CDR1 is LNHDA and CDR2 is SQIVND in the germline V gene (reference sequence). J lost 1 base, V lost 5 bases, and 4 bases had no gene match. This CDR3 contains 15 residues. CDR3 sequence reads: CASSVRDRGQETQYF. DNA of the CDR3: TGTGCCAGTAGTGTCCGGGACAGGGGCCAAGAGACCCAGTACTTC.

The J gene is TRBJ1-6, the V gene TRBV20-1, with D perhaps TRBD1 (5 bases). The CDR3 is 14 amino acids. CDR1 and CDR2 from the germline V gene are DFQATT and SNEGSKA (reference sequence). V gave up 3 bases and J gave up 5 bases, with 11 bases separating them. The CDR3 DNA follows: TGCAGTGCTAGTGACCCCAGGGATAATTCACCCCTCCACTTT. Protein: CSASDPRDNSPLHF.

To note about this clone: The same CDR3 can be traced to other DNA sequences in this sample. This CDR3 is CASSYRGQLSPLHF. CDR3 nucleotides: TGTGCCAGCAGCTACAGGGGACAGTTATCACCCCTCCACTTT. The J gene is TRBJ1-6, the V gene TRBV6-5; 7 bases are a match to TRBD1. Germline V gives CDR1 MNHEY, CDR2 SVGAGI. V dropped 6 bases and J dropped 10; count of bases not matched to a gene: 9. The CDR3 runs 14 residues.

The CDR3 bases are TGTGCCAGCAGTTCCCAAGGGGGTATAGGGGGCACCATCAATGAGCAGTTCTTC. Its protein is CASSSQGGIGGTINEQFF. V and J are TRBV28 and TRBJ2-1, with 7 bases lining up with TRBD1. Germline V gives CDR1 MDHEN, CDR2 SYDVKM. This CDR3 comprises 18 residues. With 4 bases clipped from V and 6 bases from J, the junction kept 18 bases outside the gene matches.

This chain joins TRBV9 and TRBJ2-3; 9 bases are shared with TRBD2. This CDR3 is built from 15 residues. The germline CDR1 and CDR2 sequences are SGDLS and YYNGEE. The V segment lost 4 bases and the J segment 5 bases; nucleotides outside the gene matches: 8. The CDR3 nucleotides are TGTGCCAGCAGCCCCTTACTGCGGGGGGGAGATACGCAGTATTTT. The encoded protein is CASSPLLRGGDTQYF.

CDR3 in amino acids: CASRQGWETQYF. DNA for the CDR3: TGTGCCAGCAGGCAGGGGTGGGAGACCCAGTACTTC. The V and J genes are TRBV2 and TRBJ2-5; the D gene is possibly TRBD1 (6 bases). Trimming left V 6 bases short and J 5 bases short, with 10 bases between. Germline CDR1 reads SNHLY; CDR2 reads FYNNEI. This CDR3 region has 12 residues. Using reference TRBV2 and TRBJ2-5 for the parts outside the CDR3, the full variable domain is EPEVTQTPSHQVTQMGQEVILRCVPISNHLYFYWYRQILGQKVEFLVSFYNNEISEKSEIFDDQFSVERPDGSNFTLKIRSTKLEDSAMYFCASRQGWETQYFGPGTRLLVL.

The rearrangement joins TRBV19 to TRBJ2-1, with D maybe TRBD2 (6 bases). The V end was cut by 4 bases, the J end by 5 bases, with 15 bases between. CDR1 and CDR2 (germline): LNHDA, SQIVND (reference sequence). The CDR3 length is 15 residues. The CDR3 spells CASSTLGGPHNEQFF. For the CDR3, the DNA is TGTGCCAGTAGTACTCTCGGGGGACCGCACAATGAGCAGTTCTTC.

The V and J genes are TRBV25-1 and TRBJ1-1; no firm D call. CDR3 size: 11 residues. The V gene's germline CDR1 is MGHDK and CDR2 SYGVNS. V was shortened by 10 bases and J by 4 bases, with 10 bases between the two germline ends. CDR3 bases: TGTGCCACCCGAAGGAGCACTGAAGCTTTCTTT. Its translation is CATRRSTEAFF. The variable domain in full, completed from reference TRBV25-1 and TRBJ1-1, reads EADIYQTPRYLVIGTGKKITLECSQTMGHDKMYWYQQDPGMELHLIHYSYGVNSTEKGDLSSESTVSRIRTEHFPLTLESARPSHTSQYLCATRRSTEAFFGQGTRLTVV.

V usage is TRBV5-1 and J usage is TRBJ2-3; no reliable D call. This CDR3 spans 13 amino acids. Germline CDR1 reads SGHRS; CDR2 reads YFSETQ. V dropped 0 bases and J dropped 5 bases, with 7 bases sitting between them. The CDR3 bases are TGCGCCAGCAGCTTGGCTCGGTTAGATACGCAGTATTTT. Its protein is CASSLARLDTQYF. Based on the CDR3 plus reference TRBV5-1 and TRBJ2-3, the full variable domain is KAGVTQTPRYLIKTRGQQVTLSCSPISGHRSVSWYQQTPGQGLQFLFEYFSETQRNKGNFPGRFSGRQFSNSRSEMNVSTLELGDSALYLCASSLARLDTQYFGPGTRLTVL.

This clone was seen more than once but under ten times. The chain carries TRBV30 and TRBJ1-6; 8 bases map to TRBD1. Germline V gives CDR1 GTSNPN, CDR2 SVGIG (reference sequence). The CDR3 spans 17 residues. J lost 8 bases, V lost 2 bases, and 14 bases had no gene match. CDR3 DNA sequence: TGTGCCTGGAGTCAACCTACAGGACAGGGTTATTATTCACCCCTCCACTTT. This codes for CAWSQPTGQGYYSPLHF.

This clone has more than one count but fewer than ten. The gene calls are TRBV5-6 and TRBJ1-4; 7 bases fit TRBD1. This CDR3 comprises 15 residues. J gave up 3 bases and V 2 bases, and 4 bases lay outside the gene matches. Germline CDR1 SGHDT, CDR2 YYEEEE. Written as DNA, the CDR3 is TGTGCCAGCAGCTTATGGGGGACAGCTAATGAAAAACTGTTTTTT. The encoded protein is CASSLWGTANEKLFF.

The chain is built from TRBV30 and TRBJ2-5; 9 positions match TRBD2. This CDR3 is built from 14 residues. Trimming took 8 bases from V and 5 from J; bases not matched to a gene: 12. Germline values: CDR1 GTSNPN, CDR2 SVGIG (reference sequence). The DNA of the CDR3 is TGTGCCGGACTAGCCGCGGGAGGGGTGGAGACCCAGTACTTC. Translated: CAGLAAGGVETQYF. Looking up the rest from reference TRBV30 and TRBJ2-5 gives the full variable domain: SQTIHQWPATLVQPVGSPLSLECTVEGTSNPNLYWYRQAAGRGLQLLFYSVGIGQISSEVPQNLSASRPQDRQFILSSKKLLLSDSGFYLCAGLAAGGVETQYFGPGTRLLVL.

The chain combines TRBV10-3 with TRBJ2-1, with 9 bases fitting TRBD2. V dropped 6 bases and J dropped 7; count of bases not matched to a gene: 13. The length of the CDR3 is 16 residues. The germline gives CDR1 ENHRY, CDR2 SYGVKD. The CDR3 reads CAISGGIAGGLNEQFF. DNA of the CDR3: TGTGCCATCAGCGGTGGGATTGCGGGAGGGCTTAATGAGCAGTTCTTC.

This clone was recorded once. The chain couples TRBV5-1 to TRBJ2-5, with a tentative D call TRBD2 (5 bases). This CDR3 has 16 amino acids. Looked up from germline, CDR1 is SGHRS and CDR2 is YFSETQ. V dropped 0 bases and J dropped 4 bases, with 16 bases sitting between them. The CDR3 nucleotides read TGCGCCAGCAGCTTGGGAGGCAGGAAAGGAGGAGAGACCCAGTACTTC. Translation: CASSLGGRKGGETQYF.

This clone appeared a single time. This CDR3 reads CSVERRGELFF. The CDR3 DNA sequence: TGCAGCGTTGAACGTCGCGGGGAGCTGTTTTTT. V usage is TRBV29-1 and J usage is TRBJ2-2; D remains unclear. The V end was cut by 2 bases, the J end by 7 bases, with 5 bases between. There are 11 residues in the CDR3. The V gene's germline CDR1 is SQVTM and CDR2 ANQGSEA.